A single sample is the source of the 22 T cell receptor beta chains below, sequenced in a study of tumor-infiltrating lymphocytes in primary liver carcinoma. The input was 400 to 500 ng total RNA; TCR beta cDNA was made from it with a constant-region primer. Three nested multiplex PCR rounds of slightly modified ARM-PCR generated TCR beta libraries. TRBV1-TRBV30 forward primers paired with a C-beta reverse primer were used in the first two PCR rounds, which ran approximately 11 cycles each. TCRdb re-derived calls from the multiplex PCR reads in MiXCR, one entry per CDR3 protein. The sample gives 320,000 or so distinct CDR3 sequences, 65% of which show up once; more than 8.5% is in the top ten. Unsorted whole blood yielded the blood RNA, and germline DNA was also extracted. The material sequenced was peripheral blood. Receptor source: a man aged 35-49 years with primary liver carcinoma and hepatitis B virus infection.

J is TRBJ1-2 and V is TRBV5-4, with 8 bases aligning to TRBD1. The germline gives CDR1 SGHNT, CDR2 YYREEE (reference sequence). This CDR3 has 15 residues. V gave up 5 bases and J gave up 7 bases; unmatched junction bases: 13. This CDR3 reads CASSYQDRVLSGYTF. In nucleotides, the CDR3 is TGTGCCAGCAGTTACCAGGACAGGGTCTTGAGTGGCTACACCTTC.

The J gene is TRBJ1-1, the V gene TRBV28; TRBD1 aligns across 8 bases. The CDR3 is 14 residues long. The trim removed 5 bases at V and 3 bases at J, leaving 5 bases unmatched. CDR1 is MDHEN and CDR2 is SYDVKM in the germline V gene. The CDR3: CASSDQGAYTEAFF. DNA for the CDR3: TGTGCCAGCAGTGACCAGGGGGCCTACACTGAAGCTTTCTTT.

This sequence joins TRBV12-3 or TRBV12-4 and TRBJ2-7; D call uncertain. The CDR3 is 13 residues long. The ends were cut back, 1 base at V and 3 bases at J, with 7 bases in the middle. The CDR3 loop reads CASSLVGCYEQYF. In DNA form, the CDR3 reads TGTGCCAGCAGTTTAGTGGGGTGCTACGAGCAGTACTTC.

Of note for this clonotype: A read error may produce the germline difference seen at one junction end. This sequence joins TRBV6-2 or TRBV6-3 and TRBJ2-3; tentatively, D is TRBD2 (6 bases). The CDR3 runs 14 residues. From germline, CDR1 is MNHEY and CDR2 SVGEGT. CDR3: CASSSGDRAGTHYF. CDR3 nucleotide sequence: TGTGCCAGCAGCTCGGGAGACCGTGCGGGTACGCATTATTTT.

Regarding this clonotype: The junction departs from germline at one end; a sequencing error may be responsible. The chain has TRBV11-1 and TRBJ2-3; tentatively, D is TRBD1 (6 bases). Germline lookup yields CDR1 SGHAT and CDR2 FQDESV (reference sequence). The CDR3 runs to 16 residues. The CDR3 here is CASSRRTRAGADTQYF. The CDR3 region has the DNA TGTGCCAGCAGCAGGCGGACAAGGGCAGGGGCAGATACGCAATATTTT.

This clonotype was found once. Mismatch with germline at one junction end may stem from a read error. V is TRBV12-3 or TRBV12-4 and J is TRBJ2-1, with 15 bases aligning to TRBD2. The CDR3 extends over 16 amino acids. The CDR3 region has the DNA TGTGCCAGCAGTCGGACTAGCGGGAGGGGAGGGGATGAACAGTTATTC. It is translated as CASSRTSGRGGDEQLF.

Note on this clonotype: A much larger clone sits a single nucleotide away, making a read error possible. This chain connects TRBV4-2 to TRBJ2-1; no reliable D call. Germline values: CDR1 LGHNA, CDR2 YNFKEQ. CDR3 size: 15 residues. CDR3 sequence (DNA): TGTGCCAGCAACCAAGATCACTCGCGCTACAATGAGCAGTTCTTC. Its protein is CASNQDHSRYNEQFF.

This clonotype was recorded a few times. One junction end disagrees with the germline gene, perhaps due to a read error. J is TRBJ2-7 and V is TRBV6-6, with 11 bases identical to TRBD2. Germline V gene lookup returns CDR1 MNHNY and CDR2 SVGAGI (reference sequence). CDR3 length equals 17 residues. The CDR3, as DNA: TGTGCCAGCAGGCCGAGCTCGACTAGCGGGGTCTTTTCCGAGCAATACTTC. This gives the protein CASRPSSTSGVFSEQYF.

Notes on this clonotype: The CDR3 carries no conserved terminal phenylalanine or tryptophan, so it likely arises from a read error. This chain joins TRBV12-3 or TRBV12-4 and TRBJ2-5; 7 bases map to TRBD2. This CDR3 region has 13 residues. This CDR3 reads CASSPNSGESQYL. The CDR3 coding sequence is TGTGCCAGCAGTCCAAACAGCGGGGAGAGCCAGTACTTA.

The chain is built from TRBV4-2 and TRBJ2-3, with D tentatively TRBD2 (6 bases). Germline CDR1 LGHNA, CDR2 YNFKEQ. V lost 2 bases and J lost 6, with 12 bases in between. This CDR3 comprises 14 residues. CDR3 region: CASSQSLASDTQYF. CDR3 in DNA: TGTGCCAGCAGCCAATCACTAGCATCGGATACGCAGTATTTT.

On this clonotype itself: A read error may be the cause here, since a much bigger clone is one base away. The CDR3 sequence is CASRPGQEAGQPQHF. Written as DNA, the CDR3 is TGTGCCAGCAGGCCCGGACAGGAGGCGGGTCAGCCCCAGCATTTT. The chain links TRBV12-3 or TRBV12-4 to TRBJ1-5, with 7 bases fitting TRBD1. This CDR3 is built from 15 residues. J lost 6 bases, V lost 6 bases, and 11 bases had no gene match.

This chain joins TRBV6-1 and TRBJ1-5; no firm D call. CDR3 length: 13 amino acids. Germline V gene data show CDR1 as MNHNS and CDR2 as SASEGT. Deletions cut 6 bases from V and 9 bases from J, with 15 bases between. CDR3 sequence (DNA): TGTGCCAGCAGGGCCCGGCCGAGTCGGCCCCAGCATTTT. It codes for CASRARPSRPQHF.

Details on this clonotype: No conserved phenylalanine or tryptophan is present at the end of the CDR3, so a read error is the likely explanation. The chain carries TRBV11-2 and TRBJ1-1, with unresolved D. This CDR3 spans 13 amino acids. Per germline, CDR1 SGHAT and CDR2 FQNNGV. The CDR3 DNA reads TGTGCCAGTAGCTTAGATTTCATCTCTGAAGCTTTCATT. Translating it yields CASSLDFISEAFI.

Turning to this clonotype: Mismatch with germline at one junction end may stem from a read error. J is TRBJ2-7 and V is TRBV13; D may match TRBD1 or TRBD2 (5 bases each). This CDR3 contains 14 residues. Germline CDR1 reads PRHDT; CDR2 reads FYEKMQ (reference sequence). This CDR3 reads CASSFGTAGYEQYF. CDR3 in DNA: TGTGCTAGCAGCTTTGGGACGGCGGGCTACGAGCAGTACTTC.

A remark on this clonotype: A read error may account for a junction end that differs from germline. CDR3 bases: TGTGCCATCAGTGAGTCAAAGGGGGCCGACACACATACGCAGTATTTT. Translation: CAISESKGADTHTQYF. This chain links TRBV10-3 with TRBJ2-3, with 7 bases aligning to TRBD1. The CDR3 spans 16 residues. Per the germline V gene, CDR1 is ENHRY and CDR2 is SYGVKD.

This clonotype was seen a few times. V is TRBV5-4 and J is TRBJ1-2; possibly TRBD1 for D (5 bases). Looked up from germline, CDR1 is SGHNT and CDR2 is YYREEE (reference sequence). The V gene lost 3 bases and the J gene lost 2 bases, with 14 bases spanning the gap. This CDR3 has 15 residues. The DNA of the CDR3 is TGTGCCAGCAGCTCTCTTTCCGGGACGAACTATGGCTACACCTTC. Amino acids: CASSSLSGTNYGYTF.

As concerns this clonotype: Just one base apart from a much larger clone, this may be a read error. The missing conserved phenylalanine or tryptophan at the end of this CDR3 makes a read error likely. The gene calls are TRBV5-4 and TRBJ1-2; tentatively, D is TRBD1 (5 bases). Trimming stripped 3 bases from V and 5 bases from J, with 11 bases between. Germline-derived CDR1 and CDR2 are SGHNT and YYREEE (reference sequence). The CDR3 is 13 residues long. CDR3 in amino acids: CASSSRAGYGYTS. CDR3 in DNA: TGTGCCAGCAGCTCCCGGGCAGGGTATGGCTACACCTCC.

In its sample, this clonotype was seen many times. The DNA of the CDR3 is TGTGCCAGCACTCCCGGACTAGCGGCCGCCCAGTACTTC. Translating gives CASTPGLAAAQYF. This chain uses TRBV6-6 with TRBJ2-5, with TRBD2 matching over 10 bases. The junction had 8 bases not matched to a gene; V was cut back by 7 bases and J by 9 bases. The CDR3 extends over 13 amino acids. Germline CDR1 MNHNY, CDR2 SVGAGI (reference sequence).

This clonotype turned up a few times. Sequence at one end of the junction differs from germline and may be a read error. The chain uses TRBV4-2 and TRBJ1-2, with TRBD1 identical over 7 bases. This CDR3 is 14 amino acids long. CDR1 and CDR2 (germline): LGHNA, YNFKEQ. The CDR3 sequence is CVSSQVGTDYGYTF. The CDR3 nucleotides are TGTGTCAGCAGCCAAGTCGGGACAGACTATGGCTACACCTTC.

In its sample, this clonotype was seen a few times. The chain couples TRBV28 to TRBJ2-3; D is unresolved. V was cut by 3 bases and J by 8 bases, with 15 bases left in between. Germline CDR1 MDHEN, CDR2 SYDVKM. The CDR3 sequence is 14 residues long. CDR3 protein: CASSLVAGRGTQYF. CDR3 DNA sequence: TGTGCCAGCAGTTTGGTGGCAGGCAGAGGTACGCAGTATTTT.

With respect to this clonotype: A much larger clone is a single base away; this may be a read error. This rearrangement joins TRBV6-5 to TRBJ2-6; the D call may be TRBD1 or TRBD2 (5 bases each). V lost 6 bases and J 0 bases, leaving 18 bases between the germline ends. From germline, CDR1 is MNHEY and CDR2 SVGAGI. This CDR3 has 18 residues. The DNA for the CDR3 is TGTGCCAGCAGCTCATCCGGGGCGGCGAGCTCTGGGGCCAACGTCCTGACTTTC. It codes for CASSSSGAASSGANVLTF.

This clonotype was counted at least ten times. This chain uses TRBV29-1 with TRBJ2-5; 7 bases agree with TRBD1. Looked up from germline, CDR1 is SQVTM and CDR2 is ANQGSEA. The ends lost 7 bases at V and 1 base at J; junction bases unmatched: 6. This CDR3 is 13 amino acids long. DNA of the CDR3: TGCAGCGCAACCCGGGACAGCCAAGAGACCCAGTACTTC. Protein: CSATRDSQETQYF.